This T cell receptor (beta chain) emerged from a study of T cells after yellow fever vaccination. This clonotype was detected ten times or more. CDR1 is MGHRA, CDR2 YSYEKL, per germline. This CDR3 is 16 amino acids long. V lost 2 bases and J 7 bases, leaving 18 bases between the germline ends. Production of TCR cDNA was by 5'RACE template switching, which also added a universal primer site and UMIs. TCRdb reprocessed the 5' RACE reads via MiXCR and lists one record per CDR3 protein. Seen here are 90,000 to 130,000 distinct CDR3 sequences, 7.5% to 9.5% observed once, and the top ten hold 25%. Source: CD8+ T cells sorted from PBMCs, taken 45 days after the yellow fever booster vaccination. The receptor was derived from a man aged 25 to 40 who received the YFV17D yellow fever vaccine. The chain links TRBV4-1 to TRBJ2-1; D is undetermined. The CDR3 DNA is TGCGCCAGCAGCCAACCCGCCCCTCCTTTACAAAATGAGCAGTTCTTC. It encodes CASSQPAPPLQNEQFF.